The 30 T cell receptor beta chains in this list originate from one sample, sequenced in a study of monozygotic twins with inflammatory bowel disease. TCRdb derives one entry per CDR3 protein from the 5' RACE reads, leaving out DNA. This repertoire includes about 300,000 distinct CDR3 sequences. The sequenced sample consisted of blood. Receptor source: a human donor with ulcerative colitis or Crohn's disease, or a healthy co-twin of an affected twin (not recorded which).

CDR3 residues: CATSDQPRWGRSYNEQFF. V gene TRBV24-1 combines with J gene TRBJ2-1; TCRdb's assignment of TRBD1 cannot be checked, as there is no DNA. The CDR3 has 18 amino acids. The germline V gene has CDR1 KGHDR and CDR2 SFDVKD.

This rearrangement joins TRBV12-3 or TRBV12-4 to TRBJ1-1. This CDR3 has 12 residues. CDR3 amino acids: CASAARYTEAFF.

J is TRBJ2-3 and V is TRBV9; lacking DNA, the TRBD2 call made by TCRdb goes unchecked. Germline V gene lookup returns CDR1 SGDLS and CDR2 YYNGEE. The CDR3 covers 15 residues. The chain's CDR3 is CASSVRGYSTDTQYF.

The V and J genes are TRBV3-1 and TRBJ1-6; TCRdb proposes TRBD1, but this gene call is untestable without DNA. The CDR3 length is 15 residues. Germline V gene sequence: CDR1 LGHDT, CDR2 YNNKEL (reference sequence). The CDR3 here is CASSQHRDSNSPLHF. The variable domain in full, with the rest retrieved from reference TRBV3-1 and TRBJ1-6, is DTAVSQTPKYLVTQMGNDKSIKCEQNLGHDTMYWYKQDSKKFLKIMFSYNNKELIINETVPNRFSPKSPDKAHLNLHINSLELGDSAVYFCASSQHRDSNSPLHFGNGTRLTVT.

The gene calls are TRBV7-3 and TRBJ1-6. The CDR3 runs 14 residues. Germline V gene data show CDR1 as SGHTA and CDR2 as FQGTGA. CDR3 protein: CASSRTWGNSPLHF.

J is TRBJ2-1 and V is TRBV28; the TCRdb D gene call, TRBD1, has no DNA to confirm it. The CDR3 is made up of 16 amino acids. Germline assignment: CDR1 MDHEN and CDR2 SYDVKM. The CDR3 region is CASSFRTGGGYNEQFF.

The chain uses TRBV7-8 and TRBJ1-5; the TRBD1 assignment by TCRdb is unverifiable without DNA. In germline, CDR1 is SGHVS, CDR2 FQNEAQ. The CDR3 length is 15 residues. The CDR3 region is CASSSQTGANQPQHF.

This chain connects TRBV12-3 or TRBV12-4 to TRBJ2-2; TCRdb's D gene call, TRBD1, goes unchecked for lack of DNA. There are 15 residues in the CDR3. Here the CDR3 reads CASSFGPGDTGELFF.

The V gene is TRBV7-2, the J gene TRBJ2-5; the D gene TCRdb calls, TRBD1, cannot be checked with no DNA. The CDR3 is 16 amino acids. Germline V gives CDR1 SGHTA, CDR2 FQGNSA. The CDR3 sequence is CASSLISSTGGETQYF.

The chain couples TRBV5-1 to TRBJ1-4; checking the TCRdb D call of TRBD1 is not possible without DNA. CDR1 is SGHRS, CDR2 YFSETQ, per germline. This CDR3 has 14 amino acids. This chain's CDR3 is CASSHGTGAEKLFF.

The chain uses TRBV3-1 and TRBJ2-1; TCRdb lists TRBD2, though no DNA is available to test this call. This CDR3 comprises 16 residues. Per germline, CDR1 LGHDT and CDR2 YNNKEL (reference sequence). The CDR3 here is CASSQVPSGGRDEQFF.

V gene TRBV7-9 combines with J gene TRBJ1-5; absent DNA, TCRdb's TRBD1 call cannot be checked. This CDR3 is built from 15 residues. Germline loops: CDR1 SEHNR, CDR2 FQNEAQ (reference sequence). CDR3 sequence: CASSSQGLGGQPQHF.

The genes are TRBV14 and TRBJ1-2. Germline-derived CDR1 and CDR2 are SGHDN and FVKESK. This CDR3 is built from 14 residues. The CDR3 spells CASSQEQANYGYTF.

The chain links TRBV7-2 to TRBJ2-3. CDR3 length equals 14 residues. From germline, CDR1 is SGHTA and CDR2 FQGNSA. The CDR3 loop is CASSSVGSTDTQYF.

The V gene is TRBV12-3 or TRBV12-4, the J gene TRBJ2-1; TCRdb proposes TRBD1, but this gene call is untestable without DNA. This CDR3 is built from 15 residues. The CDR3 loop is CASSAGTGGWNEQFF.

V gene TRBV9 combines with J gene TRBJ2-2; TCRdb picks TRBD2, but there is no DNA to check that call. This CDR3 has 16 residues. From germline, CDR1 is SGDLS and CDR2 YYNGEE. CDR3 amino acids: CASSPLTSGVSGELFF.

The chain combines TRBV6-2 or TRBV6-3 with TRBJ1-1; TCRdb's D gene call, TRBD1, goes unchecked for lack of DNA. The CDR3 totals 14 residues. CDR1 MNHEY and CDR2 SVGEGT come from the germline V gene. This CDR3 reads CASSPQGPGKYAFF.

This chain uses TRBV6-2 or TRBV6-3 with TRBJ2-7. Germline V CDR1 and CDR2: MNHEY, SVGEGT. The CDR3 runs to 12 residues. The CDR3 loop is CASSYYAYEQYF.

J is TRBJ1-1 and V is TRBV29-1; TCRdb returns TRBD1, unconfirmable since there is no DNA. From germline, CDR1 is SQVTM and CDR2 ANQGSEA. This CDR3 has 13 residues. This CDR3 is CSADRGGNTEAFF. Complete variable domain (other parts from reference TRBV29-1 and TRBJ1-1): SAVISQKPSRDICQRGTSLTIQCQVDSQVTMMFWYRQQPGQSLTLIATANQGSEATYESGFVIDKFPISRPNLTFSTLTVSNMSPEDSSIYLCSADRGGNTEAFFGQGTRLTVV.

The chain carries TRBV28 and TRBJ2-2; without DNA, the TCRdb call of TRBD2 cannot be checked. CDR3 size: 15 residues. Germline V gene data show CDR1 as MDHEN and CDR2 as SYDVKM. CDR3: CASSLAGGATGELFF. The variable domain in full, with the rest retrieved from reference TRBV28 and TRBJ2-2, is DVKVTQSSRYLVKRTGEKVFLECVQDMDHENMFWYRQDPGLGLRLIYFSYDVKMKEKGDIPEGYSVSREKKERFSLILESASTNQTSMYLCASSLAGGATGELFFGEGSRLTVL.

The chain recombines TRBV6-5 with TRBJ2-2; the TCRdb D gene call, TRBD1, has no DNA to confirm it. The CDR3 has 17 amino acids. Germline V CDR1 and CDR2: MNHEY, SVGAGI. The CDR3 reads CASSYFKGPTNTGELFF.

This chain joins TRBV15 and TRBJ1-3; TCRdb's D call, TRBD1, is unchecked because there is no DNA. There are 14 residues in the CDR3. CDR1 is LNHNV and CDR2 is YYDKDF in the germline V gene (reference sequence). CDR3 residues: CATKDRAGGNTIYF.

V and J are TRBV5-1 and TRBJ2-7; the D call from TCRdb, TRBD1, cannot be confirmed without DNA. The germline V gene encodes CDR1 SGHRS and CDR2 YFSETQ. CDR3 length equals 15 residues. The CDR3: CASSRVTGGRYEQYF.

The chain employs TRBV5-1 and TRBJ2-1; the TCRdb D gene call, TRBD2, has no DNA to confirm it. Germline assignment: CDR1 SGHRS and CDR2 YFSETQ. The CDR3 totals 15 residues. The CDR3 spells CASSLVAAGGNEQFF.

CDR3 loop: CASSWGAANTGELFF. The rearrangement links TRBV27 to TRBJ2-2; the TCRdb call, TRBD1, lacks DNA for checking. The CDR3 length is 15 residues. Germline lookup yields CDR1 MNHEY and CDR2 SMNVEV (reference sequence).

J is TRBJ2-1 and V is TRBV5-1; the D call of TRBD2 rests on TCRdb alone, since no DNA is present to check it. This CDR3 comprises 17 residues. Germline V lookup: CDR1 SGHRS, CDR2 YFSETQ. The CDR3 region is CASSSTSGGSSYNEQFF.

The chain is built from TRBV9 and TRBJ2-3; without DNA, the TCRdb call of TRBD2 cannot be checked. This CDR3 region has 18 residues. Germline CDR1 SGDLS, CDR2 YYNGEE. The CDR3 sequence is CASSVEVVGGGSTDTQYF.

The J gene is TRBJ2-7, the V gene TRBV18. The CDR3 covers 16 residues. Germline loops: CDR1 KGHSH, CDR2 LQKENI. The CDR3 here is CASSPRGQFLSYEQYF. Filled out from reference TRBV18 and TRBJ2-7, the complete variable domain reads NAGVMQNPRHLVRRRGQEARLRCSPMKGHSHVYWYRQLPEEGLKFMVYLQKENIIDESGMPKERFSAEFPKEGPSILRIQQVVRGDSAAYFCASSPRGQFLSYEQYFGPGTRLTVT.

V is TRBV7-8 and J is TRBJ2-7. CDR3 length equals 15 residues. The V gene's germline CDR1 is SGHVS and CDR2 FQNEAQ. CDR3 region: CASSLVHGRTYEQYF.

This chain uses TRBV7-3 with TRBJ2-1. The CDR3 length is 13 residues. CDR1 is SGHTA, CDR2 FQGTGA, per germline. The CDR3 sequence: CASSSTSLNEQFF.